The clone carrying this T cell receptor (beta chain) has more than one count but fewer than ten. As yet, its antigen is unknown. The sample comes from a study of T cells in localized non-small cell lung cancer. Some clones are missing from TCRdb's copy, which holds only in-frame ones; the method was immunoSEQ multiplex PCR. Of roughly 2,600 clones listed, about a quarter are singletons. Findings of the study overall: For the top 100 tumor clones, a median approximately 59 also appeared in adjacent lung. Sequence data derive from only one tumor region, so heterogeneity remains possible. Uninvolved adjacent lung showed peak T cell clonality, exceeding tumor.

V lost 5 bases and J lost 1, with 8 bases in between. The CDR3 runs 13 residues. Germline CDR1 MNHGY, CDR2 SAAAGT. Lung adjacent to the tumor, free of atypia, was sampled at least 2 cm from its margin. The specimen comprised normal lung tissue next to the tumor, sampled before any cancer treatment. The source of this sequence is a woman aged 35 to 70 with stage I lung adenocarcinoma. V gene TRBV6-8 combines with J gene TRBJ1-1, with a tentative D call TRBD1 (6 bases). The CDR3 nucleotides read TGTGCCAGCAGTCCGGGACAGAACACTGAAGCTTTCTTT. It translates to CASSPGQNTEAFF.